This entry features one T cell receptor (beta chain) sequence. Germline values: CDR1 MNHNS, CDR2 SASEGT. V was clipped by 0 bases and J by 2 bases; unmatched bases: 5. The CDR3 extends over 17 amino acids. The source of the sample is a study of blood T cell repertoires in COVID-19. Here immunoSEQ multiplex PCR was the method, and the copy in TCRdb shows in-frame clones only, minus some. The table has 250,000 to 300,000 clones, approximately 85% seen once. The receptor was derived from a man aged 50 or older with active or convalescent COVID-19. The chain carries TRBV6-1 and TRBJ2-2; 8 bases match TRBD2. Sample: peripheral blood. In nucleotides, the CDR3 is TGTGCCAGCAGTGAAGCGCGGGGGGCTCCTAACACCGGGGAGCTGTTTTTT. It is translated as CASSEARGAPNTGELFF.